Each of the 9 T cell receptor beta chains below was sequenced from the same sample in a study of cytomegalovirus exposure and HLA in healthy donors (dated by TCRdb to the late 2010s). Libraries were made using the immunoSEQ multiplex PCR assay. A mixture of 60 forward primers for TCR Vbeta segments and 13 reverse primers for TCR Jbeta segments was used in the multiplex PCR. The clones in this table, taken by TCRdb from immuneACCESS, are in-frame only. Not every clone is retained; where verified, under half of the shortfall comes from an unresolved V gene, and the cause of the rest is unknown. This sample gives 100,000 to 150,000 clones in total; 79% of them show up just once. Of the sample, about 2% falls within the top ten clones. Material for sequencing was PBMCs. The origin of the receptors is a man younger than 35 in good health and CMV-seronegative.

The genes are TRBV19 and TRBJ1-5; possible D gene TRBD1, 6 bases. This CDR3 is 15 amino acids long. V was trimmed by 3 bases and J by 7 bases, leaving 16 bases between them. In germline, CDR1 is LNHDA, CDR2 SQIVND (reference sequence). The CDR3 here is CASSMGGQGWQPQHF. The DNA of the CDR3 is TGTGCCAGTAGTATGGGTGGGCAGGGGTGGCAGCCCCAGCATTTT.

The chain uses TRBV28 and TRBJ2-7; 9 nucleotides align to TRBD1. V lost 2 bases to trimming and J lost 3 bases; unmatched junction nucleotides: 5. Germline CDR1 is MDHEN and CDR2 is SYDVKM. CDR3 length equals 15 residues. CDR3 DNA: TGTGCCAGCAGTTTAGGACAGGGGAGCGGCTACGAGCAGTACTTC. Amino acids: CASSLGQGSGYEQYF. Looking up the rest from reference TRBV28 and TRBJ2-7 gives the full variable domain: DVKVTQSSRYLVKRTGEKVFLECVQDMDHENMFWYRQDPGLGLRLIYFSYDVKMKEKGDIPEGYSVSREKKERFSLILESASTNQTSMYLCASSLGQGSGYEQYFGPGTRLTVT.

V gene TRBV15 combines with J gene TRBJ2-1; 8 bases align to TRBD2. Germline V lookup: CDR1 LNHNV, CDR2 YYDKDF (reference sequence). The CDR3 spans 15 residues. J gave up 13 bases and V 5 bases, and 16 bases lay outside the gene matches. CDR3: CATSRGGEFHYPQFF. CDR3 DNA sequence: TGTGCCACCAGCCGGGGGGGGGAATTCCACTACCCCCAGTTCTTC.

In its sample, this clone was seen a few times. The rearrangement joins TRBV6-1 to TRBJ2-1; D not certain. Trimming took 3 bases from V and 0 from J, leaving 9 bases between them. From germline, CDR1 is MNHNS and CDR2 SASEGT. CDR3 length: 15 residues. The CDR3 loop is CASSDVSLSYNEQFF. The DNA for the CDR3 is TGTGCCAGCAGTGATGTAAGCCTCTCCTACAATGAGCAGTTCTTC.

This chain joins TRBV7-9 and TRBJ2-1; D not resolved. Germline-derived CDR1 and CDR2 are SEHNR and FQNEAQ (reference sequence). The CDR3 runs 10 residues. V lost 2 bases and J 10 bases, leaving 3 bases between the germline ends. CDR3 in DNA: TGTGCCAGCAGCTTACGGGAGCAGTTCTTC. Amino acids: CASSLREQFF.

The genes are TRBV5-1 and TRBJ2-2; D remains unclear. CDR3 length: 15 residues. The germline V and J ends were trimmed by 4 bases and 1 base, with 11 bases remaining between them. The germline CDR1 and CDR2 sequences are SGHRS and YFSETQ. This CDR3 is CASSQDHKNTGELFF. CDR3 coding DNA: TGCGCCAGCAGCCAAGATCACAAGAACACCGGGGAGCTGTTTTTT. The full variable domain, in which reference TRBV5-1 and TRBJ2-2 provide the parts outside the CDR3, is KAGVTQTPRYLIKTRGQQVTLSCSPISGHRSVSWYQQTPGQGLQFLFEYFSETQRNKGNFPGRFSGRQFSNSRSEMNVSTLELGDSALYLCASSQDHKNTGELFFGEGSRLTVL.

The chain is built from TRBV5-4 and TRBJ2-1; TRBD2 matches at 8 bases. V was pared by 1 base and J by 8 bases, with 14 bases of the junction left unmatched. CDR1 is SGHNT and CDR2 is YYREEE in the germline V gene (reference sequence). CDR3 length: 17 residues. The CDR3 region has the DNA TGTGCCAGCAGCTTGTCCCTGGGCGGCGGGAGGATCGATGAGCAGTTCTTC. It encodes CASSLSLGGGRIDEQFF.

The V call is TRBV18, the J call TRBJ2-1, with D possibly being TRBD2 (6 bases). Trimming cost V 3 bases and J 1 base, with 10 bases left between them. Germline-derived CDR1 and CDR2 are KGHSH and LQKENI. The CDR3 contains 15 residues. CDR3 in DNA: TGTGCCAGCTCACCTCTCCTAGCGTCCTACAATGAGCAGTTCTTC. Protein: CASSPLLASYNEQFF.

This clone was detected a few times. This chain links TRBV10-1 with TRBJ1-5; 8 positions match TRBD1. The CDR3 sequence is 15 residues long. Trimming took 7 bases from V and 2 from J; bases not matched to a gene: 7. CDR1 is WNHNN and CDR2 is SYGVQD in the germline V gene (reference sequence). DNA for the CDR3: TGCGCCAGCATTCCGGACAGGGAAGGCAATCAGCCCCAGCATTTT. Amino acid sequence: CASIPDREGNQPQHF.